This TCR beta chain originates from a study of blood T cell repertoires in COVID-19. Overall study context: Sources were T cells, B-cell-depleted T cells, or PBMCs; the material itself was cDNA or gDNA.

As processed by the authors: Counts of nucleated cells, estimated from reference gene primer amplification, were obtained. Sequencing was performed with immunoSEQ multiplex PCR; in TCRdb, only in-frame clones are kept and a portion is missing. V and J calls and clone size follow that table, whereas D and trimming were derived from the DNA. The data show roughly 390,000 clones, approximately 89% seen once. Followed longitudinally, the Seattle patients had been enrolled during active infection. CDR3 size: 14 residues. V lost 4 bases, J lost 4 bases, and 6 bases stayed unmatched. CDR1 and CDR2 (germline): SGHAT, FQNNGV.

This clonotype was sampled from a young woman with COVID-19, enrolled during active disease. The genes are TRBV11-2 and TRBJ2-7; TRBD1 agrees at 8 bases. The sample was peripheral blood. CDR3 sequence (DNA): TGTGCCAGCAGCTCCTGGACAGGGTTGTACGAGCAGTACTTC. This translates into CASSSWTGLYEQYF.